Shown below are 22 T cell receptor beta chains from a single sample sequenced in a study of cytomegalovirus exposure and HLA in healthy donors. The PCR was carried out with 60 Vbeta primers and 13 Jbeta primers. The table came from immunoSEQ multiplex PCR; TCRdb's copy has only in-frame clones and leaves some out. The table has about 210,000 clones, around 79% seen once. Material: PBMCs. The receptors come from a male donor in good health and CMV-seropositive.

DNA for the CDR3: TGCGCCAGCAGCTTCGGACAGGGAAAGGGAAATGAGCAGTTCTTC. Translating gives CASSFGQGKGNEQFF. The J gene is TRBJ2-1, the V gene TRBV5-1; the match to TRBD1 covers 8 bases. V gave up 2 bases and J gave up 7 bases; unmatched junction bases: 8. From germline, CDR1 is SGHRS and CDR2 YFSETQ. CDR3 length equals 15 residues.

The gene calls are TRBV10-3 and TRBJ1-2, with D possibly TRBD1 on 5 matching bases. CDR1 is ENHRY, CDR2 SYGVKD, per germline. V gave up 3 bases and J gave up 4 bases, with 9 bases separating them. The CDR3 loop spans 13 amino acids. The CDR3 loop is CAISDLGGYGYTF. The DNA for the CDR3 is TGTGCCATCAGTGACCTCGGGGGCTATGGCTACACCTTC.

V is TRBV5-1 and J is TRBJ2-3; D gene unclear. CDR3 size: 11 residues. CDR1 SGHRS and CDR2 YFSETQ come from the germline V gene. The V and J ends lost 2 bases and 5 bases respectively, with 3 bases between them. DNA of the CDR3: TGCGCCAGCAGCTTCCAAGATACGCAGTATTTT. Encoded protein: CASSFQDTQYF.

The chain recombines TRBV6-5 with TRBJ1-6, with TRBD1 as a possible D gene (6 bases). V lost 2 bases, J lost 5 bases, and 7 bases lay in between. Germline V lookup: CDR1 MNHEY, CDR2 SVGAGI. The CDR3 has 14 residues. The CDR3 DNA is TGTGCCAGCAGTTACAGGACAGATAATTCACCCCTCCACTTT. Translating it yields CASSYRTDNSPLHF.

The chain uses TRBV6-6 and TRBJ1-1; tentative D call: TRBD1 (5 bases). Trimming stripped 6 bases from V and 0 bases from J, with 14 bases between. Germline CDR1 is MNHNY and CDR2 is SVGAGI (reference sequence). The CDR3 is made up of 15 amino acids. DNA for the CDR3: TGTGCCAGCAGCTATGATACAGGATTGAACACTGAAGCTTTCTTT. This translates into CASSYDTGLNTEAFF.

CDR3 DNA sequence: TGTGCCAGCAGCTTGGGCGGGATAGCCAAAAACATTCAGTACTTC. This sequence encodes CASSLGGIAKNIQYF. The rearrangement joins TRBV5-6 to TRBJ2-4; possible D gene TRBD2, 6 bases. This CDR3 has 15 residues. V lost 0 bases and J 0 bases, leaving 7 bases between the germline ends. The germline CDR1 and CDR2 sequences are SGHDT and YYEEEE.

The chain joins TRBV5-1 to TRBJ2-5; 14 bases align to TRBD2. V lost 4 bases and J lost 0; bases outside the gene matches: 5. The length of the CDR3 is 17 residues. Germline lookup yields CDR1 SGHRS and CDR2 YFSETQ. The CDR3 is CASSPGLAGVYQETQYF. The CDR3 nucleotides read TGCGCCAGCAGCCCGGGACTAGCGGGGGTATACCAAGAGACCCAGTACTTC.

The chain carries TRBV7-9 and TRBJ1-6; D ambiguous. In germline, CDR1 is SEHNR, CDR2 FQNEAQ (reference sequence). Trimming shortened V by 2 bases and J by 12 bases, and 8 bases separated the two germline ends. CDR3 length: 12 residues. CDR3 coding DNA: TGTGCCAGCAGCTTATCCCAGGAACCCCTCCACTTT. As protein: CASSLSQEPLHF. The full variable domain, rest sourced from reference TRBV7-9 and TRBJ1-6, is DTGVSQNPRHKITKRGQNVTFRCDPISEHNRLYWYRQTLGQGPEFLTYFQNEAQLEKSRLLSDRFSAERPKGSFSTLEIQRTEQGDSAMYLCASSLSQEPLHFGNGTRLTVT.

The chain has TRBV7-3 and TRBJ1-1; a weak D match, TRBD1 (6 bases). CDR3 size: 13 residues. Trimming pared 5 bases from V and 10 bases from J, leaving 17 bases between. From germline, CDR1 is SGHTA and CDR2 FQGTGA. For the CDR3, the DNA is TGTGCCAGCAGCCCGACAGGACCCCCTAGAGCTTTCTTT. The encoded protein is CASSPTGPPRAFF.

The V call is TRBV1, the J call TRBJ2-5; the tabulated D call, TRBD2, remains unverified against the DNA. TRBV1 is a pseudogene. There are 15 residues in the CDR3. As DNA, the CDR3 is TGCACCAGCAGCCAAGGTAGCGGGAGAGGGGAGACCCAGTACTTC. Translated: CTSSQGSGRGETQYF.

This chain connects TRBV9 to TRBJ2-7, with TRBD2 as a possible D gene (6 bases). V lost 7 bases, J lost 0 bases, and 17 bases lay in between. The length of the CDR3 is 15 residues. Germline V gives CDR1 SGDLS, CDR2 YYNGEE. CDR3: CASGGYSTSSYEQYF. The CDR3 region has the DNA TGTGCCAGCGGGGGGTACAGCACAAGCTCCTACGAGCAGTACTTC.

The V call is TRBV7-9, the J call TRBJ2-1, with D possibly being TRBD2 (6 bases). The germline gives CDR1 SEHNR, CDR2 FQNEAQ (reference sequence). The CDR3 sequence is 15 residues long. V was pared by 6 bases and J by 7 bases, with 19 bases between. The DNA for the CDR3 is TGTGCCAGCAGAAAACGGACTACAGAAATAAATGAGCAGTTCTTC. Translating it yields CASRKRTTEINEQFF.

This clone has just one count. The chain combines TRBV9 with TRBJ2-7, with 9 nucleotides matching TRBD2. Trimming took 2 bases from V and 3 from J; bases not matched to a gene: 3. The CDR3 totals 14 residues. In germline, CDR1 is SGDLS, CDR2 YYNGEE. This CDR3 is CASSVRREGYEQYF. CDR3 coding DNA: TGTGCCAGCAGCGTCCGGCGGGAGGGCTACGAGCAGTACTTC.

V usage is TRBV7-6 and J usage is TRBJ2-1; no clear D gene. The CDR3 contains 13 residues. CDR1 SGHVS and CDR2 FNYEAQ come from the germline V gene. Trimming cost V 2 bases and J 4 bases, with 6 bases left between them. In DNA form, the CDR3 reads TGTGCCAGCAGCTTAAACGGTTACAATGAGCAGTTCTTC. Translating it yields CASSLNGYNEQFF.

The chain is built from TRBV18 and TRBJ1-1, with 8 bases identical to TRBD1. The ends lost 5 bases at V and 1 base at J; junction bases unmatched: 9. This CDR3 spans 16 amino acids. The germline gives CDR1 KGHSH, CDR2 LQKENI. This chain's CDR3 is CASSSAGGARNTEAFF. The CDR3 DNA is TGTGCCAGCTCATCCGCAGGGGGCGCGAGGAACACTGAAGCTTTCTTT.

This clone has only a few counts. The rearrangement links TRBV29-1 to TRBJ1-4; 8 bases line up with TRBD1. The germline V gene encodes CDR1 SQVTM and CDR2 ANQGSEA. V was clipped by 0 bases and J by 15 bases; unmatched bases: 6. The CDR3 loop spans 12 amino acids. The CDR3 protein is CSVEDRTGKMFF. CDR3 nucleotide sequence: TGCAGCGTTGAAGACCGGACAGGGAAAATGTTTTTT.

This chain joins TRBV5-6 and TRBJ1-4; D gene unclear. CDR1 SGHDT and CDR2 YYEEEE come from the germline V gene. The CDR3 length is 13 residues. The V end was cut by 0 bases, the J end by 8 bases, with 8 bases between. CDR3 in amino acids: CASSLEAREKLFF. CDR3 DNA: TGTGCCAGCAGCTTGGAAGCCCGCGAAAAACTGTTTTTT.

This chain joins TRBV11-2 and TRBJ1-5; D is perhaps TRBD1 (6 bases). Per the germline V gene, CDR1 is SGHAT and CDR2 is FQNNGV. The CDR3 length is 14 residues. Trimming took off 1 base at V and 4 bases at J, with 8 bases between the two ends. The CDR3 reads CASSLGTVNQPQHF. The CDR3 nucleotides read TGTGCCAGCAGCTTAGGGACAGTGAATCAGCCCCAGCATTTT.

Here the CDR3 DNA reads TGTGCCAGCGCGGGACGAGACTTCAATGAGCAGTTCTTC. Translated: CASAGRDFNEQFF. V is TRBV19 and J is TRBJ2-1; the D gene is possibly TRBD2 (6 bases). Trimming took 9 bases from V and 6 from J, leaving 15 bases between them. Germline V CDR1 and CDR2: LNHDA, SQIVND (reference sequence). CDR3 length equals 13 residues.

This chain connects TRBV5-5 to TRBJ1-2, with D perhaps matching TRBD1 (6 bases). Germline values: CDR1 SGHKS, CDR2 YYEKEE (reference sequence). The CDR3 covers 11 residues. The ends were cut back, 7 bases at V and 2 bases at J, with 6 bases in the middle. The CDR3 loop is CASGQNYGYTF. In DNA, the CDR3 is TGTGCCAGCGGACAGAACTATGGCTACACCTTC.

The chain combines TRBV19 with TRBJ1-6; D is perhaps TRBD1 (5 bases). The V and J ends lost 6 bases and 3 bases respectively, with 12 bases between them. CDR1 LNHDA and CDR2 SQIVND come from the germline V gene (reference sequence). CDR3 length: 15 residues. The CDR3 DNA sequence: TGTGCCAGTAGCACGACAGAGAACTATAATTCACCCCTCCACTTT. The encoded protein is CASSTTENYNSPLHF. Full variable domain (rest looked up from reference TRBV19 and TRBJ1-6): DGGITQSPKYLFRKEGQNVTLSCEQNLNHDAMYWYRQDPGQGLRLIYYSQIVNDFQKGDIAEGYSVSREKKESFPLTVTSAQKNPTAFYLCASSTTENYNSPLHFGNGTRLTVT.

V and J are TRBV5-1 and TRBJ2-5, with D maybe TRBD2 (6 bases). Between the trimmed V and J ends, which lost 4 bases and 5 bases, there was a span of 9 bases. This CDR3 has 12 residues. From germline, CDR1 is SGHRS and CDR2 YFSETQ. The CDR3 sequence: CASSGTLETQYF. The DNA of the CDR3 is TGCGCCAGCAGCGGGACTTTGGAGACCCAGTACTTC.